This T cell receptor beta chain came from a study of T cell responses to AZD1222 COVID-19 vaccine. Per germline, CDR1 LNHDA and CDR2 SQIVND (reference sequence). This CDR3 spans 16 amino acids. With 5 bases removed from V and 2 bases from J, the gap between germline ends came to 13 bases. The table came from immunoSEQ multiplex PCR; TCRdb's copy has only in-frame clones and leaves some out. The sample consists of 140,000 to 150,000 clones, approximately 78% of them appearing once. The chain employs TRBV19 and TRBJ1-6; D is ambiguous. The source was peripheral blood, collected on day 0 of MenACWY control vaccination. The receptor's source is an adult in good health. The CDR3 loop reads CASSSTFSAYNSPLHF. The CDR3 DNA reads TGTGCCAGTAGTTCCACCTTCAGCGCCTATAATTCACCCCTCCACTTT.